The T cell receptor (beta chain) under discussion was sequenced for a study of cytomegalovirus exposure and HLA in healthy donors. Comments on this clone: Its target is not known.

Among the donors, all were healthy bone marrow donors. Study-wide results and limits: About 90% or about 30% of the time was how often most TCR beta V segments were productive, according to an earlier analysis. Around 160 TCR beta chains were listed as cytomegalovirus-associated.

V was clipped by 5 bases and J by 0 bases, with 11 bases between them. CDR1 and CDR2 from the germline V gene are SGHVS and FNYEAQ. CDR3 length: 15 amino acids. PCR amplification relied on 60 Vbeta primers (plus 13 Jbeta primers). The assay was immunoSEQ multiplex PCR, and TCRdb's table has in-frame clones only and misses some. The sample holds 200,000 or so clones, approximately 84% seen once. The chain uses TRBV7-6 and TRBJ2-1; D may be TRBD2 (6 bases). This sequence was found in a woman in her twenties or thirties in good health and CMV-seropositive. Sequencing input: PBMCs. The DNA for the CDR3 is TGTGCCAGCAGCGGAGGGGTAAGCTCCTACAATGAGCAGTTCTTC. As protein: CASSGGVSSYNEQFF.